Following are 13 T cell receptor beta chains from one sample sequenced in a study of early T cells in non-severe SARS-CoV-2 infection. TCRdb ran MiXCR on the 5' RACE reads and lists one entry per CDR3 protein. The sample yields about 69,000 distinct CDR3 sequences, approximately 4.6% seen once. Sequenced material: whole blood, taken at baseline. These TCRs come from an adult who was a healthcare worker with PCR-confirmed SARS-CoV-2 infection or an uninfected control (not recorded which). The donor label of this sample is uncertain.

This clonotype was counted many times. The rearrangement links TRBV7-6 to TRBJ1-1; 9 bases fit TRBD1. This CDR3 is built from 14 residues. Germline-derived CDR1 and CDR2 are SGHVS and FNYEAQ. The V segment lost 5 bases and the J segment 6 bases; nucleotides outside the gene matches: 7. As DNA, the CDR3 is TGTGCCAGCAGCATAGGACAGGGGAGGGCTGAAGCTTTCTTT. It translates to CASSIGQGRAEAFF.

The chain carries TRBV28 and TRBJ2-4; D may be TRBD1 or TRBD2 (5 bases each). This CDR3 spans 15 amino acids. Germline V gene data show CDR1 as MDHEN and CDR2 as SYDVKM. The ends were cut back, 6 bases at V and 4 bases at J, with 16 bases in the middle. In DNA form, the CDR3 reads TGTGCCAGCAGCAAAAGTCGGGACCGTAAAAACATTCAGTACTTC. Its protein is CASSKSRDRKNIQYF.

This clonotype was recorded many times. The rearrangement links TRBV15 to TRBJ1-1; 7 bases are a match to TRBD1. The trim removed 0 bases at V and 3 bases at J, leaving 10 bases unmatched. CDR3 length: 17 amino acids. Germline values: CDR1 LNHNV, CDR2 YYDKDF (reference sequence). In nucleotides, the CDR3 is TGTGCCACCAGCAGAGATCTCCCGGGACAGCCTTACACTGAAGCTTTCTTT. Translation: CATSRDLPGQPYTEAFF.

This clonotype was seen repeatedly, ten times or more. This rearrangement joins TRBV29-1 to TRBJ1-2; D remains unclear. CDR3 size: 12 residues. The V end lost 2 bases, the J end lost 4 bases, and 8 bases lay between the germline ends. CDR1 is SQVTM and CDR2 is ANQGSEA in the germline V gene. The CDR3 bases are TGCAGCGTTGAATACCCAGTCTATGGCTACACCTTC. Translated: CSVEYPVYGYTF.

This chain uses TRBV20-1 with TRBJ2-7; a weak D match, TRBD2 (5 bases). CDR3 length: 12 amino acids. With 5 bases removed from V and 7 bases from J, the gap between germline ends came to 15 bases. CDR1 is DFQATT and CDR2 is SNEGSKA in the germline V gene (reference sequence). In DNA, the CDR3 is TGCAGTGCTCCCTACAGCGGATTGGAGCAGTACTTC. Residues: CSAPYSGLEQYF.

The rearrangement links TRBV12-3 or TRBV12-4 to TRBJ2-7, with D possibly being TRBD2 (5 bases). V shed 1 base and J shed 10 bases, with 11 bases lying between them. This CDR3 has 12 amino acids. The CDR3 DNA reads as TGTGCCAGCAGTTTAGTAGCGAATGGTCAGTACTTC. Its translation: CASSLVANGQYF.

The table lists this clonotype with a few counts. The V gene is TRBV12-3 or TRBV12-4, the J gene TRBJ1-2; D is unclear. This CDR3 is 13 amino acids long. With 3 bases removed from V and 5 bases from J, the gap between germline ends came to 10 bases. The CDR3 DNA is TGTGCCAGCAGTTTCGGCGTCCATTATGGCTACACCTTC. It yields the protein CASSFGVHYGYTF.

V and J are TRBV11-2 and TRBJ1-1; D is possibly TRBD1 (6 bases). Trimming shortened V by 5 bases and J by 2 bases, and 15 bases separated the two germline ends. Germline CDR1 is SGHAT and CDR2 is FQNNGV. This CDR3 spans 15 amino acids. The DNA of the CDR3 is TGTGCCAGCAGCCCCCCCGGGGGGGCTAACACTGAAGCTTTCTTT. Its translation is CASSPPGGANTEAFF.

This clonotype was seen ten or more times. The chain combines TRBV7-2 with TRBJ1-5; D is unclear. CDR1 SGHTA and CDR2 FQGNSA come from the germline V gene. The CDR3 is 16 amino acids. Trimming stripped 5 bases from V and 5 bases from J, with 19 bases between. The CDR3 here is CASSPVVRSAYQPQHF. Written as DNA, the CDR3 is TGTGCCAGCAGCCCCGTGGTCAGATCAGCATATCAGCCCCAGCATTTT.

The chain joins TRBV29-1 to TRBJ2-1, with no clear D. Germline CDR1 reads SQVTM; CDR2 reads ANQGSEA. V gave up 5 bases and J gave up 4 bases, with 12 bases separating them. The CDR3 is 13 residues long. CDR3 protein: CSVLPYVYNEQFF. CDR3 in DNA: TGCAGCGTTCTCCCGTACGTTTACAATGAGCAGTTCTTC.

In this sample, this clonotype turned up many times. The chain employs TRBV4-2 and TRBJ1-5; a possible D gene is TRBD1 (5 bases). The CDR3 totals 15 residues. V gave up 1 base and J gave up 4 bases, with 11 bases separating them. Germline V gene lookup returns CDR1 LGHNA and CDR2 YNFKEQ. The CDR3 DNA reads as TGTGCCAGCAGCCAAGGAGGCAGGGAGAATCAGCCCCAGCATTTT. Translation gives CASSQGGRENQPQHF.

There are many counts of this clonotype. The gene calls are TRBV27 and TRBJ2-7, with D perhaps matching TRBD1 or TRBD2 (5 bases each). The V end was cut by 6 bases, the J end by 0 bases, with 9 bases between. Germline CDR1 MNHEY, CDR2 SMNVEV (reference sequence). This CDR3 is 13 amino acids long. CDR3 amino acids: CASRRGGSYEQYF. For the CDR3, the DNA is TGTGCCAGCAGGAGGGGTGGCTCCTACGAGCAGTACTTC.

Many counts were recorded for this clonotype. The rearrangement links TRBV5-4 to TRBJ2-7; 7 bases map to TRBD1. J gave up 1 base and V 0 bases, and 4 bases lay outside the gene matches. The CDR3 spans 15 residues. Germline V CDR1 and CDR2: SGHNT, YYREEE (reference sequence). CDR3 DNA sequence: TGTGCCAGCAGCTTGGGGACAGGCGCTTCCTACGAGCAGTACTTC. Protein product: CASSLGTGASYEQYF.